The following is a TCR beta chain sequence with its context. Trimming took off 4 bases at V and 4 bases at J, with 16 bases between the two ends. This CDR3 spans 15 amino acids. Germline loops: CDR1 LNHDA, CDR2 SQIVND (reference sequence). This specimen belongs to a study of blood T cell repertoires in COVID-19. Study-wide background: Nucleic acid was either cDNA or gDNA, and it came from T cells, B-cell-depleted T cells, or PBMCs.

The authors' processing: Amplification with reference gene primers provided the estimates of nucleated cell counts. The assay was immunoSEQ multiplex PCR, and TCRdb's table has in-frame clones only and misses some. V and J calls and clone size are copied from that table; D and trimming were computed from the DNA. The repertoire holds fewer than 350,000 clones, with 85% as singletons. Enrollees, about 18 to 95 years old, lived in about two dozen US areas. The chain is built from TRBV19 and TRBJ1-2, with D tentatively TRBD1 (6 bases). This sequence was found in a woman in her fifties or sixties who had recovered from COVID-19. Sequencing was done on a sample of PBMCs or T cells enriched from blood (not recorded which). This CDR3 is CASSTLTGSSYGYTF. CDR3 coding DNA: TGTGCCAGTAGTACCCTCACAGGGTCTAGCTATGGCTACACCTTC.